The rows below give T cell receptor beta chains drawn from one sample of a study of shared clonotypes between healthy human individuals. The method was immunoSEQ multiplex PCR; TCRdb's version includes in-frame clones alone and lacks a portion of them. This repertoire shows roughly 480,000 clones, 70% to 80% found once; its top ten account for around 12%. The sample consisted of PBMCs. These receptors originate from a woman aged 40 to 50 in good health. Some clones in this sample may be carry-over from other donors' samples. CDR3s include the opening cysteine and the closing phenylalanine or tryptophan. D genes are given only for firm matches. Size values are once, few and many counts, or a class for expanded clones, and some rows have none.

CDR3aa: CASSKGGYEQYF; CDR3nt: TGTGCCAGCAGCAAAGGGGGATACGAGCAGTACTTC; j_gene: TRBJ2-7; v_gene: TRBV21-1; abundance: .; d_gene: .
CDR3aa: CASSSSEGTGANVLTF; CDR3nt: TGTGCCAGCAGCTCTAGTGAGGGTACTGGGGCCAACGTCCTGACTTTC; j_gene: TRBJ2-6; v_gene: TRBV4-2; abundance: .; d_gene: .
CDR3aa: CASSQWVFLNTGELFF; CDR3nt: TGCGCCAGCAGTCAATGGGTTTTTTTAAACACCGGGGAGCTGTTTTTT; j_gene: TRBJ2-2; v_gene: TRBV23-1; abundance: .; d_gene: .
CDR3aa: CASSLEGTLSTDTQYF; CDR3nt: TGTGCCAGCAGCTTGGAGGGGACACTTAGCACAGATACGCAGTATTTT; j_gene: TRBJ2-3; v_gene: TRBV5-4; abundance: .; d_gene: .
CDR3aa: CASSDRNSKFF; CDR3nt: TGTGCCAGCAGTGACAGGAATTCAAAGTTCTTC; j_gene: TRBJ2-1; v_gene: TRBV6-1; abundance: few; d_gene: .
CDR3aa: CASSSPERKYEQYF; CDR3nt: TGTGCCAGCAGCTCTCCCGAGCGGAAGTACGAGCAGTACTTC; j_gene: TRBJ2-7; v_gene: TRBV9; abundance: .; d_gene: .
CDR3aa: CAITSQGARTEQYF; CDR3nt: TGTGCCATCACCTCCCAGGGGGCGCGAACCGAGCAGTACTTC; j_gene: TRBJ2-7; v_gene: TRBV10-3; abundance: .; d_gene: TRBD1
CDR3aa: CASSHRPTAANEKLFF; CDR3nt: TGTGCCAGCAGCCATCGGCCCACCGCGGCTAATGAAAAACTGTTTTTT; j_gene: TRBJ1-4; v_gene: TRBV4-2; abundance: .; d_gene: .
CDR3aa: CASSIGISAGEQYF; CDR3nt: TGTGCCAGTAGTATAGGAATTAGCGCCGGCGAGCAGTACTTC; j_gene: TRBJ2-7; v_gene: TRBV19; abundance: .; d_gene: .
CDR3aa: CASTQLWGGEETQYF; CDR3nt: TGTGCCAGCACTCAATTGTGGGGGGGAGAAGAGACCCAGTACTTC; j_gene: TRBJ2-5; v_gene: TRBV2; abundance: .; d_gene: TRBD2
CDR3aa: CASSLGTSYSYEQYF; CDR3nt: TGTGCCAGCAGCTTAGGGACTAGCTACTCCTACGAGCAGTACTTC; j_gene: TRBJ2-7; v_gene: TRBV5-4; abundance: few; d_gene: TRBD2
CDR3aa: CASSRASGYSNVKNTEAFF; CDR3nt: TGTGCCAGCAGCCGGGCCTCCGGCTACTCCAACGTAAAGAACACTGAAGCTTTCTTT; j_gene: TRBJ1-1; v_gene: TRBV28; abundance: .; d_gene: .
CDR3aa: CASSLVSSYNEQFF; CDR3nt: TGTGCCAGCAGCTTGGTGAGCTCCTACAATGAGCAGTTCTTC; j_gene: TRBJ2-1; v_gene: TRBV11-2; abundance: .; d_gene: .
CDR3aa: CASSLLNWRWAGELFF; CDR3nt: TGTGCCAGCTCACTTCTCAACTGGCGTTGGGCCGGGGAGCTGTTTTTT; j_gene: TRBJ2-2; v_gene: TRBV18; abundance: .; d_gene: .
CDR3aa: CASSFYVDSNQPQHF; CDR3nt: TGTGCCAGCAGTTTCTACGTAGATAGCAATCAGCCCCAGCATTTT; j_gene: TRBJ1-5; v_gene: TRBV27; abundance: .; d_gene: .
CDR3aa: CAISEGGYGYTF; CDR3nt: TGTGCCATCAGTGAAGGTGGATATGGCTACACCTTC; j_gene: TRBJ1-2; v_gene: TRBV10-3; abundance: .; d_gene: .
CDR3aa: CASSLDTSGSPNNEQFF; CDR3nt: TGCGCCAGCAGCTTGGACACTAGCGGGTCCCCAAACAATGAGCAGTTCTTC; j_gene: TRBJ2-1; v_gene: TRBV5-1; abundance: .; d_gene: TRBD2
CDR3aa: CASRDRRGSWGNTEAFF; CDR3nt: TGCGCCAGCAGGGACAGGCGGGGGTCGTGGGGCAACACTGAAGCTTTCTTT; j_gene: TRBJ1-1; v_gene: TRBV10-2; abundance: .; d_gene: TRBD1
CDR3aa: CATRGSGGSYNEQFF; CDR3nt: TGTGCCACTCGGGGGAGCGGGGGCTCCTACAATGAGCAGTTCTTC; j_gene: TRBJ2-1; v_gene: TRBV27; abundance: once; d_gene: TRBD2
CDR3aa: CASSLAGVGHEQYF; CDR3nt: TGTGCCAGCAGCTTAGCGGGAGTGGGTCACGAGCAGTACTTC; j_gene: TRBJ2-7; v_gene: TRBV7-8; abundance: .; d_gene: .
CDR3aa: CASSSGLGVGGYTF; CDR3nt: TGTGCCAGCAGCTCAGGACTTGGCGTCGGTGGCTACACCTTC; j_gene: TRBJ1-2; v_gene: TRBV7-2; abundance: .; d_gene: .
CDR3aa: CASSLSYYEQYF; CDR3nt: TGTGCCAGCAGCTTGTCTTATTACGAGCAGTACTTC; j_gene: TRBJ2-7; v_gene: TRBV7-2; abundance: .; d_gene: .
CDR3aa: CASSNTGATGELFF; CDR3nt: TGTGCCAGCAGCAACACAGGCGCCACCGGGGAGCTGTTTTTT; j_gene: TRBJ2-2; v_gene: TRBV9; abundance: few; d_gene: .
CDR3aa: CASSQGVRTEAFF; CDR3nt: TGTGCCAGCAGCCAAGGGGTGAGGACTGAAGCTTTCTTT; j_gene: TRBJ1-1; v_gene: TRBV16; abundance: .; d_gene: .
CDR3aa: CASSQGQGTYGYTF; CDR3nt: TGTGCCAGCTCACAAGGACAGGGGACTTATGGCTACACCTTC; j_gene: TRBJ1-2; v_gene: TRBV18; abundance: .; d_gene: TRBD1
CDR3aa: CASSQPGDFTEAFF; CDR3nt: TGTGCCAGCAGCCAACCGGGGGATTTCACTGAAGCTTTCTTT; j_gene: TRBJ1-1; v_gene: TRBV7-8; abundance: .; d_gene: .
CDR3aa: CASSLFRGHYEQYF; CDR3nt: TGTGCCAGCAGCTTATTCAGGGGGCATTACGAGCAGTACTTC; j_gene: TRBJ2-7; v_gene: TRBV7-2; abundance: .; d_gene: TRBD1
CDR3aa: CASRSPSGTYF; CDR3nt: TGTGCCAGCAGGTCCCCTAGCGGGACGTACTTC; j_gene: TRBJ2-4; v_gene: TRBV6-4; abundance: .; d_gene: TRBD2
CDR3aa: CASSFPGTFEQFF; CDR3nt: TGCGCCAGCAGCTTCCCCGGGACATTTGAGCAGTTCTTC; j_gene: TRBJ2-1; v_gene: TRBV4-1; abundance: many; d_gene: .
CDR3aa: CASSPRKASNTGELFF; CDR3nt: TGTGCCAGCTCACCGAGGAAAGCGTCGAACACCGGGGAGCTGTTTTTT; j_gene: TRBJ2-2; v_gene: TRBV18; abundance: few; d_gene: .
CDR3aa: CASSQDPRVAEQFF; CDR3nt: TGCGCCAGCAGCCAAGACCCCAGGGTGGCTGAGCAGTTCTTC; j_gene: TRBJ2-1; v_gene: TRBV4-3; abundance: .; d_gene: .
CDR3aa: CASSKGMGNNQPQHF; CDR3nt: TGTGCCAGCAGCAAAGGGATGGGAAACAATCAGCCCCAGCATTTT; j_gene: TRBJ1-5; v_gene: TRBV21-1; abundance: once; d_gene: .
CDR3aa: CASSDPRVYNQPQHF; CDR3nt: TGTGCCAGCAGTGATCCCAGGGTGTACAATCAGCCCCAGCATTTT; j_gene: TRBJ1-5; v_gene: TRBV25-1; abundance: .; d_gene: .
CDR3aa: CASSLVGSGQDLNQPQHF; CDR3nt: TGCGCCAGCAGCTTAGTAGGGTCGGGACAGGACTTGAATCAGCCCCAGCATTTT; j_gene: TRBJ1-5; v_gene: TRBV7-9; abundance: few; d_gene: TRBD1
CDR3aa: CASSQTSGRGNTGELFF; CDR3nt: TGCGCCAGCAGCCAGACTAGCGGGAGAGGTAACACCGGGGAGCTGTTTTTT; j_gene: TRBJ2-2; v_gene: TRBV4-1; abundance: .; d_gene: TRBD2
CDR3aa: CASSLNRSGRGKDTQYF; CDR3nt: TGTGCCAGCAGTTTAAACCGAAGCGGGAGGGGTAAGGATACGCAGTATTTT; j_gene: TRBJ2-3; v_gene: TRBV28; abundance: few; d_gene: TRBD2
CDR3aa: CASRPDRGGGYEQYF; CDR3nt: TGTGCCAGCAGACCAGACAGGGGGGGAGGCTACGAGCAGTACTTC; j_gene: TRBJ2-7; v_gene: TRBV6-6; abundance: .; d_gene: TRBD1
CDR3aa: CASSSDGNNEQFF; CDR3nt: TGCGCCAGCAGCTCGGATGGCAACAATGAGCAGTTCTTC; j_gene: TRBJ2-1; v_gene: TRBV5-1; abundance: .; d_gene: .
CDR3aa: CAWSLKLADTQYF; CDR3nt: TGTGCCTGGAGCCTCAAACTAGCAGATACGCAGTATTTT; j_gene: TRBJ2-3; v_gene: TRBV30; abundance: .; d_gene: .
CDR3aa: CACRGTNTGELFF; CDR3nt: TGTGCCTGCCGGGGAACGAACACCGGGGAGCTGTTTTTT; j_gene: TRBJ2-2; v_gene: TRBV30; abundance: .; d_gene: .
CDR3aa: CASGRNEQFF; CDR3nt: TGTGCCAGCGGTCGGAATGAGCAGTTCTTC; j_gene: TRBJ2-1; v_gene: TRBV7-8; abundance: .; d_gene: .